This T cell receptor beta chain stems from a study of blood T cell repertoires in COVID-19. About the research overall: Both acute and convalescent COVID-19 samples were obtained from the United States, Italy and Spain.

V dropped 0 bases and J dropped 4 bases, with 10 bases sitting between them. The CDR3 loop spans 14 amino acids. Per germline, CDR1 SGHRS and CDR2 YFSETQ. As handled by the study authors: Scientists estimated how many nucleated cells there were by amplifying reference gene primers. Profiled with immunoSEQ multiplex PCR; TCRdb holds only in-frame clones, not every one. The D gene and trimming were derived from the DNA, and the V and J assignments and clone size from that table. The table includes 300,000 to 350,000 clones, approximately 84% detected once. Enrolled through a virtual design, the participants were between roughly 18 and 90 years of age and came from about two dozen US areas. Two negative PCRs, clearance, or symptom resolution were required of recovered Cohort 3 donors.

This receptor was obtained from a woman aged 25-40 years who had recovered from COVID-19. Input material: PBMCs or T cells enriched from blood (not recorded which). The rearrangement links TRBV5-1 to TRBJ1-2; D remains unclear. The CDR3 protein is CASSLDGQAYGYTF. For the CDR3, the DNA is TGCGCCAGCAGCTTGGACGGTCAGGCCTATGGCTACACCTTC.